Detailed here is one T cell receptor beta chain. These data come from a study of identical twins. CDR1 is SGHRS and CDR2 is YFSETQ in the germline V gene. V was cut by 3 bases and J by 3 bases, with 9 bases left in between. This CDR3 comprises 13 residues. Each CDR3 protein is one row after TCRdb ran MiXCR on the 5' RACE reads. This sample yields 450,000 or so distinct CDR3 sequences, of which approximately 15% are seen a single time; about 0.52% belongs to the top ten. These sequences were also reported in another study, on yellow fever vaccine responses in identical twins.

The sequenced sample was CD4+ T cells sorted from blood. This sequence originates from a woman aged 18-29 years in good health. J is TRBJ1-2 and V is TRBV5-1; D may be TRBD1 (6 bases). The CDR3, as DNA: TGCGCCAGCAGCTCCGGGACACACTATGGCTACACCTTC. It translates to CASSSGTHYGYTF.